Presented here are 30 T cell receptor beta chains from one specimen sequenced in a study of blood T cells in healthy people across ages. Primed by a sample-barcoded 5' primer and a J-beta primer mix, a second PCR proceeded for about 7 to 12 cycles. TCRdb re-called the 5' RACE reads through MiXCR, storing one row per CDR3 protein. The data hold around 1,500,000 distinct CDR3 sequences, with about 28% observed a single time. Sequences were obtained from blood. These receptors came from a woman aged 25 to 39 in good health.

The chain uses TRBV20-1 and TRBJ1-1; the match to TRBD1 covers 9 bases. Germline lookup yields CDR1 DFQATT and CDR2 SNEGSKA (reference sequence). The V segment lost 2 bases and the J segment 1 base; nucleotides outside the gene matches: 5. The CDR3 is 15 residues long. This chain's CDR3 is CSARWGQGKNTEAFF. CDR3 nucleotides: TGCAGTGCTAGATGGGGACAGGGTAAGAACACTGAAGCTTTCTTT.

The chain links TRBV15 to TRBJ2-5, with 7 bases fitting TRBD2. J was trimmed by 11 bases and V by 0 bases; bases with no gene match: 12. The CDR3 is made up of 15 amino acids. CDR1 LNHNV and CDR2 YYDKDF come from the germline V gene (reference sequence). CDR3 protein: CATSRDPGGTGEQYF. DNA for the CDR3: TGTGCCACCAGCAGAGATCCGGGGGGTACTGGAGAGCAGTACTTC.

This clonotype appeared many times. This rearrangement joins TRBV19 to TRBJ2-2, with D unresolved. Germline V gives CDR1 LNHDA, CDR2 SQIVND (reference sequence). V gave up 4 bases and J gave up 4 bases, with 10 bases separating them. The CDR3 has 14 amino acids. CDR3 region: CASSTLDSTGELFF. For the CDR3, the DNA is TGTGCCAGTAGTACCCTAGATTCCACCGGGGAGCTGTTTTTT.

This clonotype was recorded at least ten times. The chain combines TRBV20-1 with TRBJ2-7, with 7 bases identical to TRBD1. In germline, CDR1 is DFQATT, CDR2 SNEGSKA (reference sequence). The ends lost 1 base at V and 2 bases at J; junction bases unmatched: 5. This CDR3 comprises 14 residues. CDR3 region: CSARVSGGPYEQYF. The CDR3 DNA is TGCAGTGCTAGAGTATCAGGGGGTCCCTACGAGCAGTACTTC.

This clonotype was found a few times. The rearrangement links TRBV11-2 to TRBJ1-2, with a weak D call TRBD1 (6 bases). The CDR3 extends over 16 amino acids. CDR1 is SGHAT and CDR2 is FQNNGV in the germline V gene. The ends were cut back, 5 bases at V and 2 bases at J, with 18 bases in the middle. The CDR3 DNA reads TGTGCCAGCAGCGGACAGATGGGGGGCGTAAACTATGGCTACACCTTC. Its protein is CASSGQMGGVNYGYTF.

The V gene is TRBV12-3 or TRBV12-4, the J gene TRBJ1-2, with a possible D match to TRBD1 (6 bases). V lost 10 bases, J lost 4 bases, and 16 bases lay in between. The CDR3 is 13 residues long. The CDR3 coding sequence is TGTGCCACCCGGCAGGGGTTTGGCTATGGCTACACCTTC. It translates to CATRQGFGYGYTF.

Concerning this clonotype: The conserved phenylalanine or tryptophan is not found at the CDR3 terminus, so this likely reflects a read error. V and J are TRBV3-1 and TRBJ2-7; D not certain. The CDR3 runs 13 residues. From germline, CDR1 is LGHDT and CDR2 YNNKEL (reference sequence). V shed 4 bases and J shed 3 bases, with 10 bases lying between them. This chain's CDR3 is CASSLGQFYEQYL. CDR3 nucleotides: TGTGCCAGCAGCCTTGGGCAGTTCTACGAGCAGTACCTC.

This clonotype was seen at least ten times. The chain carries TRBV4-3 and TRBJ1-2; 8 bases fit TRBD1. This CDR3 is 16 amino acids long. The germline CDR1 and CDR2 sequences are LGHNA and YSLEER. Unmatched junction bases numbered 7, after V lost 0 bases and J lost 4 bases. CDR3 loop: CASSQDRTGGSYGYTF. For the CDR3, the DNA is TGCGCCAGCAGCCAAGATCGAACAGGGGGGTCCTATGGCTACACCTTC.

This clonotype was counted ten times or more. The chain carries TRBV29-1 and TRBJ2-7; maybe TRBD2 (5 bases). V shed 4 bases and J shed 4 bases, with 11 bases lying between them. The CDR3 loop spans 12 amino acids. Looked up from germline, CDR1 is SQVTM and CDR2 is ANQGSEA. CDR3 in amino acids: CSVGSLGYEQYF. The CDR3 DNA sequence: TGCAGCGTTGGCTCACTAGGATACGAGCAGTACTTC.

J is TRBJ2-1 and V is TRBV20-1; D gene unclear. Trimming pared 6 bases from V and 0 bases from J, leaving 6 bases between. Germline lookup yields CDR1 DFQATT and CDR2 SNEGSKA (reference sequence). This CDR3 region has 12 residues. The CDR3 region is CSAEDSYNEQFF. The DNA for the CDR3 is TGCAGTGCCGAAGACTCCTACAATGAGCAGTTCTTC.

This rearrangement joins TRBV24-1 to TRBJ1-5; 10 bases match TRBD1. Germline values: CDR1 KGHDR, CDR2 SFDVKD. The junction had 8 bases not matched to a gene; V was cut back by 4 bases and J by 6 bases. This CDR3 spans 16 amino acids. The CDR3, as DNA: TGTGCCACCAGTGAGGGGGACAGGGGATTAGGTCAGCCCCAGCATTTT. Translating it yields CATSEGDRGLGQPQHF.

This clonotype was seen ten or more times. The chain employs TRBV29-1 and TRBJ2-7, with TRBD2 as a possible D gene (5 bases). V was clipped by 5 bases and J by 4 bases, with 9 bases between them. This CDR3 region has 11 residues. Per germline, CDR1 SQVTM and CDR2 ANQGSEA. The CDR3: CSVLREYEQYF. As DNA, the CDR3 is TGCAGCGTTTTACGGGAATACGAGCAGTACTTC.

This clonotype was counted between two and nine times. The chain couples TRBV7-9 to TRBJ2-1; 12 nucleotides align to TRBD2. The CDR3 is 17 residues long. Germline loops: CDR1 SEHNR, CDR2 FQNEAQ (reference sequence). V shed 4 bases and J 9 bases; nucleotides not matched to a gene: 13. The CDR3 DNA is TGTGCCAGCAGCTCATGGGCTAGCGGGGGGGCTAGGGGTGAGCAGTTCTTC. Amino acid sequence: CASSSWASGGARGEQFF.

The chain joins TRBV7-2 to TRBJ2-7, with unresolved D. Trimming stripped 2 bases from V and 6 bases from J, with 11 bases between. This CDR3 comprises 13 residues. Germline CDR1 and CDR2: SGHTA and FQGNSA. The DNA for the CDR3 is TGTGCCAGCAGCTTATACCCGGCCGCCGAGCAGTACTTC. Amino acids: CASSLYPAAEQYF.

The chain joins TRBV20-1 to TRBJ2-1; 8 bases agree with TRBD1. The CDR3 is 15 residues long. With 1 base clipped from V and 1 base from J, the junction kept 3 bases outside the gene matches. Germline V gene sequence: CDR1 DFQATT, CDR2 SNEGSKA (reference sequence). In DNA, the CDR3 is TGCAGTGCTAGAGCACGGGACAGGTCCTACAATGAGCAGTTCTTC. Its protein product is CSARARDRSYNEQFF.

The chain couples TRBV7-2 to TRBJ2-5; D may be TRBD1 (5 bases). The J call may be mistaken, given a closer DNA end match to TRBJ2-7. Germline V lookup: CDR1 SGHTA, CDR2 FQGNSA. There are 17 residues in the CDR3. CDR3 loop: CASSFPNDSHFDYEQYF. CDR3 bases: TGTGCCAGCAGCTTTCCCAACGACAGTCACTTCGACTACGAGCAGTACTTC.

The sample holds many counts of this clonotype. As DNA, the CDR3 is TGCAGCGTTGATGGGGTAGCGGGAGGGTATGGCAATGAGCAGTTCTTC. Its translation is CSVDGVAGGYGNEQFF. The gene calls are TRBV29-1 and TRBJ2-1; TRBD2 matches at 11 bases. V shed 3 bases, J shed 6 bases, and the junction held 10 bases outside the gene matches. The CDR3 consists of 16 residues. From germline, CDR1 is SQVTM and CDR2 ANQGSEA.

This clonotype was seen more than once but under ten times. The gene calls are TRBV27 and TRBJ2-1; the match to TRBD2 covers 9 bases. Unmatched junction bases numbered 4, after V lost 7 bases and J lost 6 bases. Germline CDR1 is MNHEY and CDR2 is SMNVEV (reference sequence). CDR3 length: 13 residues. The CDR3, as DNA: TGTGCCAGCAAATCAGCGGGAGGCAATGAGCAGTTCTTC. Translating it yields CASKSAGGNEQFF.

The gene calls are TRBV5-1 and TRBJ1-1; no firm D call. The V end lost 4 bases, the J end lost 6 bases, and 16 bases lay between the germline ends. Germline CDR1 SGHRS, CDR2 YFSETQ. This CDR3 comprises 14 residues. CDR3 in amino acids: CASSPRHAGSEAFF. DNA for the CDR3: TGCGCCAGCAGCCCCCGGCACGCCGGCTCTGAAGCTTTCTTT. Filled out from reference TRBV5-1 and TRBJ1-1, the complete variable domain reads KAGVTQTPRYLIKTRGQQVTLSCSPISGHRSVSWYQQTPGQGLQFLFEYFSETQRNKGNFPGRFSGRQFSNSRSEMNVSTLELGDSALYLCASSPRHAGSEAFFGQGTRLTVV.

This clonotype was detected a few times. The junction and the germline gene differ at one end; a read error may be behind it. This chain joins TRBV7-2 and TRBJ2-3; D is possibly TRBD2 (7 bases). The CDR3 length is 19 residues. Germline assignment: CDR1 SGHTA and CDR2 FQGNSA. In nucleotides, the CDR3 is TGTGCCGGCAGCTTACACGCGGGGGCCGTCTTATATAGCACAGATACGCAGTATTTT. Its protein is CAGSLHAGAVLYSTDTQYF.

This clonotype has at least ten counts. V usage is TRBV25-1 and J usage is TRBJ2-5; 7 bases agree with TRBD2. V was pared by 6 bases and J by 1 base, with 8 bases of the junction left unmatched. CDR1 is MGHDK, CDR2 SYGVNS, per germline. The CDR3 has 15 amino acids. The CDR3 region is CASSRIGTTQETQYF. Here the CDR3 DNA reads TGTGCCAGCAGCCGGATTGGGACTACCCAAGAGACCCAGTACTTC. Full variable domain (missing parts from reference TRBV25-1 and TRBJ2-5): EADIYQTPRYLVIGTGKKITLECSQTMGHDKMYWYQQDPGMELHLIHYSYGVNSTEKGDLSSESTVSRIRTEHFPLTLESARPSHTSQYLCASSRIGTTQETQYFGPGTRLLVL.

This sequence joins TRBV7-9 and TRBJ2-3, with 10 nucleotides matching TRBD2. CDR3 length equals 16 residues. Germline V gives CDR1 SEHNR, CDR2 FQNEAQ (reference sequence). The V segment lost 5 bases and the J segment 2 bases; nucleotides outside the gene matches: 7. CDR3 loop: CASSNASGSTTDTQYF. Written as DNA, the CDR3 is TGTGCCAGCAGCAACGCTAGCGGGAGCACCACAGATACGCAGTATTTT.

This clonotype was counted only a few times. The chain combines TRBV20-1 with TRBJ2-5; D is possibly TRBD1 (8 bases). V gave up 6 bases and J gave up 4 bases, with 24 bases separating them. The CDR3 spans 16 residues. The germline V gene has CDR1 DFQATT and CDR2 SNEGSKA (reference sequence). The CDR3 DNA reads TGCAGTGCCCCTCGGGCAGGGACAGGACTAGGAGAGACCCAGTACTTC. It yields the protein CSAPRAGTGLGETQYF.

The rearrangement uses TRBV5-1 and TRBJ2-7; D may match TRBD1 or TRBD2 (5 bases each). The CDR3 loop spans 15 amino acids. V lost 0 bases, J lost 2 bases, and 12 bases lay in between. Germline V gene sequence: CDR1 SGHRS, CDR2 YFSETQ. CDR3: CASSLASGTAYEQYF. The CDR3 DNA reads TGCGCCAGCAGCTTGGCCTCGGGGACGGCCTACGAGCAGTACTTC. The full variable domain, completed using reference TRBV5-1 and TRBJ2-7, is KAGVTQTPRYLIKTRGQQVTLSCSPISGHRSVSWYQQTPGQGLQFLFEYFSETQRNKGNFPGRFSGRQFSNSRSEMNVSTLELGDSALYLCASSLASGTAYEQYFGPGTRLTVT.

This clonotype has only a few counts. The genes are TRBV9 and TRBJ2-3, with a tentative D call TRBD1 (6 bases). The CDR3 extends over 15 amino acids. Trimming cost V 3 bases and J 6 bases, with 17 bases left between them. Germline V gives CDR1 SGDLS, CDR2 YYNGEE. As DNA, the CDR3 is TGTGCCAGCAGCGCCCGAACAGGGAGAGACGATACGCAGTATTTT. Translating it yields CASSARTGRDDTQYF.

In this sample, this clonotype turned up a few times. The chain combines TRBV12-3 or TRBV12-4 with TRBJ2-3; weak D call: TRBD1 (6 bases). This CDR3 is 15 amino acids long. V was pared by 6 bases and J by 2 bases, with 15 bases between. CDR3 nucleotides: TGTGCCAGCAGCCGTGACAGGACAGCCACAGATACGCAGTATTTT. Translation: CASSRDRTATDTQYF.

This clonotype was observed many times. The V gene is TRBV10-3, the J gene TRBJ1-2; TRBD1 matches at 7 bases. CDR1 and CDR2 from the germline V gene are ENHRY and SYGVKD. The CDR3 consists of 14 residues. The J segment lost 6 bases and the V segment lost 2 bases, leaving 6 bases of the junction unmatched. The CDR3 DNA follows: TGTGCCATCAGTGAGGTACAGGGGCTACATGGCTACACCTTC. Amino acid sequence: CAISEVQGLHGYTF.

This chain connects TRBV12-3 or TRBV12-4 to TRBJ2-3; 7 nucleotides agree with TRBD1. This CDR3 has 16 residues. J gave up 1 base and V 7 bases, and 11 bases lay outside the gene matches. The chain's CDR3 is CASTQWDRGGTDTQYF. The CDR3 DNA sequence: TGTGCCAGCACTCAGTGGGACAGAGGGGGCACAGATACGCAGTATTTT.

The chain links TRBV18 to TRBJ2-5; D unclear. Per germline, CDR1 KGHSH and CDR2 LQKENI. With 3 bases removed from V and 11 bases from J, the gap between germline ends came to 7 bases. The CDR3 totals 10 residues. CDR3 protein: CASSPEEQYF. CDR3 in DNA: TGTGCCAGCTCACCTGAAGAGCAGTACTTC. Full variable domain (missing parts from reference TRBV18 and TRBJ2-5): NAGVMQNPRHLVRRRGQEARLRCSPMKGHSHVYWYRQLPEEGLKFMVYLQKENIIDESGMPKERFSAEFPKEGPSILRIQQVVRGDSAAYFCASSPEEQYFGPGTRLLVL.

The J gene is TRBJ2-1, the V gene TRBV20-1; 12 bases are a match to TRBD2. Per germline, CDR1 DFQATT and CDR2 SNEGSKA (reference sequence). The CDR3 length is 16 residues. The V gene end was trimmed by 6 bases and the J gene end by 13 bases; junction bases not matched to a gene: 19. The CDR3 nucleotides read TGCAGTGCCCGGACTAGCGGGACGGTTATTGGGGAGACCCAGTTCTTC. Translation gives CSARTSGTVIGETQFF.